This T cell receptor (beta chain) was identified in a study of cytomegalovirus exposure and HLA in healthy donors. V was clipped by 6 bases and J by 1 base, with 15 bases between them. Germline values: CDR1 MNHNS, CDR2 SASEGT. The CDR3 runs to 15 residues. Both 60 Vbeta primers and 13 Jbeta primers went into the PCR. The repertoire was sequenced with immunoSEQ multiplex PCR; TCRdb's copy has only in-frame clones and lacks some. The sample has just over 80,000 clones. The chain is built from TRBV6-1 and TRBJ1-2, with D tentatively TRBD1 (5 bases). This TCR derives from a woman in her 30s in good health and CMV-seronegative. The sequenced sample consisted of PBMCs. CDR3 sequence reads: CASSPGLTFNYGYTF. The CDR3 coding sequence is TGTGCCAGCAGCCCGGGACTTACTTTTAACTATGGCTACACCTTC.